This T cell receptor beta chain was observed in a study of T cells in localized non-small cell lung cancer. Clones were sequenced by immunoSEQ multiplex PCR, and TCRdb holds only the in-frame ones, with some missing. The repertoire has 50,000 or so clones, around three quarters of them found once; the top ten carry around 4.5%. The CDR3 loop spans 14 amino acids. The V gene lost 5 bases and the J gene lost 7 bases, with 17 bases spanning the gap. CDR1 and CDR2 (germline): SGHVS, FQNEAQ. Concerning this clone: The antigen is not known.

Regarding the study as a whole: There was higher T cell clonality in uninvolved adjacent lung than in tumor, and it was highest there.

The chain recombines TRBV7-8 with TRBJ1-1, with a weak D call TRBD1 (5 bases). This TCR was recovered from a woman aged 35 to 70 with stage II lung adenocarcinoma. Sequences were derived from PBMCs, sampled before any cancer treatment. CDR3 coding DNA: TGTGCCAGCAGCCCCCGGCCAGAAGACAGTGAAGCTTTCTTT. It encodes CASSPRPEDSEAFF.